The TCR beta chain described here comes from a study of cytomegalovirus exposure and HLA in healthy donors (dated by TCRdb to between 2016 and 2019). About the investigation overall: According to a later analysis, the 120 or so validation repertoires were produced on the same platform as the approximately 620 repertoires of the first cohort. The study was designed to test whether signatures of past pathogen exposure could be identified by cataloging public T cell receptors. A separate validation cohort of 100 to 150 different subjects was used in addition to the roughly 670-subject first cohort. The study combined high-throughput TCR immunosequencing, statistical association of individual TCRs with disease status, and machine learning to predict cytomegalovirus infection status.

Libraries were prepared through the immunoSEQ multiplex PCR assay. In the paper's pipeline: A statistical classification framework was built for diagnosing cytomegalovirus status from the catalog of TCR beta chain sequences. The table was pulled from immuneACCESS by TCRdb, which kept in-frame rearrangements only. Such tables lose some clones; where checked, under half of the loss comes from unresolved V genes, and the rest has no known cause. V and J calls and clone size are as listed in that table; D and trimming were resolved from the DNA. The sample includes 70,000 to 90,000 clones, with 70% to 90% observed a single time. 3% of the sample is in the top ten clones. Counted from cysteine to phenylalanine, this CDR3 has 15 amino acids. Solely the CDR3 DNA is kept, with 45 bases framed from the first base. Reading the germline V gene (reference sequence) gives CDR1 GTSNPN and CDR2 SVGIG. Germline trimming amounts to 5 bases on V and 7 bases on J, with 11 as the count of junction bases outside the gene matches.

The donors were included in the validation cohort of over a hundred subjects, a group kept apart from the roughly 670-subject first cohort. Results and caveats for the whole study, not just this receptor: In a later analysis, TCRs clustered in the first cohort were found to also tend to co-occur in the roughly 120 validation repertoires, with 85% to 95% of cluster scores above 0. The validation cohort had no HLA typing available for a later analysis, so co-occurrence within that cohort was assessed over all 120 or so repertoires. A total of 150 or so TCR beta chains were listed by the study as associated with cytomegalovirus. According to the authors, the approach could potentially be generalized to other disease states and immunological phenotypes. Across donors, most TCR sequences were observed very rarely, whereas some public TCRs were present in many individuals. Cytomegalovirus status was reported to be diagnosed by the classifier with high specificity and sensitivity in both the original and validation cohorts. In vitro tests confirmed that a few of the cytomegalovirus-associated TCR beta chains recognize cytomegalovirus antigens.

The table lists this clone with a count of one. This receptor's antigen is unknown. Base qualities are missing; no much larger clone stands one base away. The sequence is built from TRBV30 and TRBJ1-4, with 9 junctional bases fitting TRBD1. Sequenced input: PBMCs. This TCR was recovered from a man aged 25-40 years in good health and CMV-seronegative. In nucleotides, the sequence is TGTGCCTGGGACAAGGGACAGGGAGGTAGTGAAAAACTGTTTTTT. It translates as CAWDKGQGGSEKLFF.